This TCR beta chain was sequenced during a study of T cell repertoires in cytomegalovirus infection. TCRdb analysed the reads with MiXCR anew, one entry per CDR3 protein. The sample consists of fewer than 150,000 distinct CDR3 sequences, 30% to 35% of them appearing once. Looked up from germline, CDR1 is SGHVS and CDR2 is FQNEAQ. The V and J ends lost 5 bases and 3 bases respectively, with 10 bases between them. The CDR3 runs to 13 residues. Points on this clonotype: What it binds is not known.

This material consisted of CD8+ T cells from cultured PBMCs, taken from culture after CMV antigen stimulation. V and J are TRBV7-8 and TRBJ1-1; no reliable D call. The clonotype comes from a human donor in good health (CMV status not recorded). Some clones in this sample may be carry-over from other donors' samples. Here the CDR3 DNA reads TGTGCCAGCAGCCCCACTCCGGACACTGAAGCTTTCTTT. Protein: CASSPTPDTEAFF.